The source of this T cell receptor (beta chain) is a study of T cells in localized non-small cell lung cancer. Per germline, CDR1 KGHSH and CDR2 LQKENI. The V and J ends lost 6 bases and 1 base respectively, with 15 bases between them. CDR3 length: 15 residues. Concerning this clone: Its cognate antigen is unknown.

Data came from immunoSEQ multiplex PCR; TCRdb stores just in-frame clones and leaves some out. The top ten hold around 4.2% of the sample, which has 25,000 to 35,000 clones, 92% seen once. The study, taken as a whole, reports: Researchers found a median around 58 of the top 100 tumor clones in adjacent lung.

This clonotype originated in a woman aged 40 to 75 with stage III lung adenocarcinoma. The starting material was peripheral blood mononuclear cells, obtained before any cancer treatment. The J gene is TRBJ1-1, the V gene TRBV18; D is ambiguous. CDR3 protein: CASSLVTGRNTEAFF. The CDR3 DNA is TGTGCCAGCTCCCTAGTGACTGGCCGGAACACTGAAGCTTTCTTT.